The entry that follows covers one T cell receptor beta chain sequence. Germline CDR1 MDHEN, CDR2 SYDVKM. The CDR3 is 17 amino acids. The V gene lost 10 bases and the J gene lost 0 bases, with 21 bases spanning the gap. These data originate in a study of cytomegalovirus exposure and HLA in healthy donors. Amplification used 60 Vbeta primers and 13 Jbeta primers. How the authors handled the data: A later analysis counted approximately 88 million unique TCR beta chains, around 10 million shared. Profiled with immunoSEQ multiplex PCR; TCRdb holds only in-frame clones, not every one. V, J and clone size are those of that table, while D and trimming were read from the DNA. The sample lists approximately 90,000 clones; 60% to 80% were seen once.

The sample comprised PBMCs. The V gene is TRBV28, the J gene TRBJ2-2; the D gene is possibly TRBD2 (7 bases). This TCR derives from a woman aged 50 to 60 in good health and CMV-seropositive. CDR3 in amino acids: CATDGGGGPSNTGELFF. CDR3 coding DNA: TGTGCCACCGATGGGGGAGGGGGGCCGTCGAACACCGGGGAGCTGTTTTTT.